Listed here is a single T cell receptor (beta chain). Its target is unknown. The sample originates from a study of immune cell composition in non-small cell lung cancer. Study results and limitations: Dominant in vivo tumour-associated clones were not shown to share tumour-reactive sequences.

The germline V and J ends were trimmed by 1 base and 6 bases, with 13 bases remaining between them. Germline V gives CDR1 SGHNT, CDR2 YENEEA. The CDR3 sequence is 14 residues long. The data were produced by immunoSEQ multiplex PCR, yet TCRdb's version contains in-frame clones alone and is incomplete. The profile shows some 15,000 clones, 81% of them singletons. The chain is built from TRBV11-3 and TRBJ2-7, with D possibly called TRBD1 or TRBD2 (5 bases each). Sequencing was done on a sample of lung tumor tissue. The sequence was obtained from a human donor with non-small cell lung cancer. CDR3 residues: CASSLAGRQGEQYF. The CDR3 nucleotides read TGTGCCAGCAGCTTAGCAGGGAGACAAGGCGAGCAGTACTTC.